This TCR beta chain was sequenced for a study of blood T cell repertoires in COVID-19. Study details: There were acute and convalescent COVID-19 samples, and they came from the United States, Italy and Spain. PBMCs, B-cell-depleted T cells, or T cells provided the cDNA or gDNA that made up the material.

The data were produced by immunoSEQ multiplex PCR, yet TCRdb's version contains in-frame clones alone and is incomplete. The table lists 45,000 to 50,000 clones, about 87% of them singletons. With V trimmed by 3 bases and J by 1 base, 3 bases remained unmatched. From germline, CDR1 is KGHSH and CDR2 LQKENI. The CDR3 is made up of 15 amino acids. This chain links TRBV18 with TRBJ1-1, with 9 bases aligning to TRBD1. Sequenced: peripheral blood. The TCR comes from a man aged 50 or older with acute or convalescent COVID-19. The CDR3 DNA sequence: TGTGCCAGCTCACCGAAGGGACAGGGGAACACTGAAGCTTTCTTT. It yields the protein CASSPKGQGNTEAFF.